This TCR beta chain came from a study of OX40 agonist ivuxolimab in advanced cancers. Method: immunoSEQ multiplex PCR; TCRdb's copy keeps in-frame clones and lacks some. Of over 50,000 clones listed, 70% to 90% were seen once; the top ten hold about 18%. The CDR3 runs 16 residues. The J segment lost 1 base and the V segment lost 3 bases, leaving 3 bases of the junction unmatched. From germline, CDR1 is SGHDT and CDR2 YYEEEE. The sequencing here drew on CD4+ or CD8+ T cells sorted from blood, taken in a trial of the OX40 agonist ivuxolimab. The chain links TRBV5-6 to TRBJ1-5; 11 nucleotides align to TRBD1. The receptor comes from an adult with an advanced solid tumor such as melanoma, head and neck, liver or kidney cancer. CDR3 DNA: TGTGCCAGCAGCTCAGGACAGGGGGCAAGCAATCAGCCCCAGCATTTT. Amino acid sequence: CASSSGQGASNQPQHF.